Below are 23 T cell receptor beta chains sequenced from a single sample in a study of shared clonotypes between healthy human individuals. The naive CD8 population came from CD45RO-negative cells selected for CCR7, without terminally differentiated effector memory CD45RA+ cells. Profiled with immunoSEQ multiplex PCR; TCRdb holds only in-frame clones, not every one. The sample holds 600,000 or so clones, around 96% seen once. The sample consisted of naive CD8+ T cells sorted from blood. Source of these receptors: a woman in her twenties or thirties in good health.

This rearrangement joins TRBV7-9 to TRBJ1-2, with a weak D call TRBD1 (5 bases). The CDR3 has 12 residues. CDR1 is SEHNR and CDR2 is FQNEAQ in the germline V gene (reference sequence). Deletions cut 0 bases from V and 8 bases from J, with 7 bases between. The CDR3 DNA is TGTGCCAGCAGCTTAGCAGGGGAAGGCTACACCTTC. Residues: CASSLAGEGYTF.

The gene calls are TRBV30 and TRBJ2-7; 10 nucleotides match TRBD2. Germline CDR1 GTSNPN, CDR2 SVGIG (reference sequence). J was trimmed by 5 bases and V by 0 bases; bases with no gene match: 4. The CDR3 is 14 residues long. The CDR3 is CAWSVPAGGHEQYF. The CDR3, as DNA: TGTGCCTGGAGTGTTCCAGCGGGAGGGCACGAGCAGTACTTC.

This CDR3 is CASSRGGVHNEQFF. The CDR3 DNA reads TGTGCCAGCAGCCGGGGCGGGGTTCACAATGAGCAGTTCTTC. The rearrangement links TRBV7-9 to TRBJ2-1; D is perhaps TRBD2 (6 bases). Per germline, CDR1 SEHNR and CDR2 FQNEAQ (reference sequence). The germline V and J ends were trimmed by 5 bases and 5 bases, with 13 bases remaining between them. The CDR3 extends over 14 amino acids.

The V call is TRBV28, the J call TRBJ1-1, with TRBD1 as a possible D gene (6 bases). CDR3 size: 13 residues. Germline V lookup: CDR1 MDHEN, CDR2 SYDVKM. Trimming cost V 4 bases and J 4 bases, with 10 bases left between them. In nucleotides, the CDR3 is TGTGCCAGCAGTTATACAGGGAGCACTGAAGCTTTCTTT. Translating gives CASSYTGSTEAFF.

The chain combines TRBV5-6 with TRBJ2-7; D is unresolved. Trimming pared 4 bases from V and 2 bases from J, leaving 13 bases between. The CDR3 length is 14 residues. The germline gives CDR1 SGHDT, CDR2 YYEEEE. CDR3 residues: CASSRITRTYEQYF. DNA for the CDR3: TGTGCCAGCAGCCGAATTACAAGAACCTACGAGCAGTACTTC.

About this clone: The sample holds other DNA sequences that translate to the same CDR3. The chain recombines TRBV27 with TRBJ2-1; 11 bases are shared with TRBD1. The CDR3 contains 15 residues. The V and J ends lost 3 bases and 5 bases, in that order; junction bases with no gene match: 3. Germline CDR1 and CDR2: MNHEY and SMNVEV (reference sequence). Here the CDR3 reads CASSLGQGVNNEQFF. CDR3 nucleotides: TGTGCCAGCAGTTTGGGACAGGGGGTTAACAATGAGCAGTTCTTC.

This chain connects TRBV2 to TRBJ2-2, with TRBD1 identical over 12 bases. Per germline, CDR1 SNHLY and CDR2 FYNNEI. With V trimmed by 4 bases and J by 6 bases, 3 bases remained unmatched. This CDR3 is 15 amino acids long. CDR3 loop: CASSAGTGGSGELFF. The CDR3 DNA is TGTGCCAGCAGTGCCGGGACAGGGGGCTCCGGGGAGCTGTTTTTT.

This clone has only a few counts. V is TRBV7-9 and J is TRBJ2-7; TRBD2 matches at 11 bases. After removal of 5 bases from V and 0 bases from J, the junction contained 3 bases not matched to a gene. The CDR3 sequence is 15 residues long. Germline V gives CDR1 SEHNR, CDR2 FQNEAQ (reference sequence). The CDR3 coding sequence is TGTGCCAGCAGCGGAGGGACTAGCGGCTCCTACGAGCAGTACTTC. The encoded protein is CASSGGTSGSYEQYF.

Regarding this clone: Other DNA sequences from this sample encode an identical CDR3 as well. The CDR3 spells CASSLGAGYSNQPQHF. The CDR3 DNA reads as TGTGCCAGCAGTTTAGGGGCCGGGTATAGCAATCAGCCCCAGCATTTT. The chain combines TRBV27 with TRBJ1-5; tentative D call: TRBD1 (5 bases). The V gene's germline CDR1 is MNHEY and CDR2 SMNVEV (reference sequence). CDR3 length: 16 residues. V was clipped by 2 bases and J by 0 bases, with 11 bases between them.

The J gene is TRBJ1-1, the V gene TRBV7-8; D call uncertain. The germline CDR1 and CDR2 sequences are SGHVS and FQNEAQ. This CDR3 contains 13 residues. Trimming left V 7 bases short and J 3 bases short, with 12 bases between. The CDR3 coding sequence is TGTGCCAGCAACCACCCCGGCTACACTGAAGCTTTCTTT. Protein product: CASNHPGYTEAFF.

The chain uses TRBV6-1 and TRBJ2-7, with TRBD2 as a possible D gene (5 bases). The CDR3 has 14 residues. V was trimmed by 5 bases and J by 5 bases, leaving 16 bases between them. Germline V CDR1 and CDR2: MNHNS, SASEGT. The CDR3 DNA reads as TGTGCCAGCAGTTCGAGTACGGGGAACCACGAGCAGTACTTC. Amino acid sequence: CASSSSTGNHEQYF.

The V call is TRBV2, the J call TRBJ2-7; 12 nucleotides match TRBD1. CDR3 size: 16 residues. The V gene's germline CDR1 is SNHLY and CDR2 FYNNEI. Unmatched junction bases numbered 5, after V lost 1 base and J lost 4 bases. The CDR3, as DNA: TGTGCCAGCAGTGAAGGTTGGGACAGGGGGCTTTACGAGCAGTACTTC. Translating it yields CASSEGWDRGLYEQYF. The full variable domain, in which reference TRBV2 and TRBJ2-7 provide the parts outside the CDR3, is EPEVTQTPSHQVTQMGQEVILRCVPISNHLYFYWYRQILGQKVEFLVSFYNNEISEKSEIFDDQFSVERPDGSNFTLKIRSTKLEDSAMYFCASSEGWDRGLYEQYFGPGTRLTVT.

This sequence joins TRBV29-1 and TRBJ2-2; 7 bases fit TRBD1. CDR1 is SQVTM, CDR2 ANQGSEA, per germline. This CDR3 region has 14 residues. CDR3 coding DNA: TGCAGTGGGGGAGACAGGGAGAGCACCGGGGAGCTGTTTTTT. As protein: CSGGDRESTGELFF.

V is TRBV4-1 and J is TRBJ2-5; D not resolved. The last part of the DNA fits TRBJ2-7 better; the J call may be wrong. This CDR3 is built from 16 residues. CDR1 MGHRA and CDR2 YSYEKL come from the germline V gene. The CDR3 DNA reads TGCGCCAGCAGCCAAGTTGCGCGGCTACCGACCTACGAGCAGTACTTC. This encodes CASSQVARLPTYEQYF.

CDR3 region: CASSLVGLFYEQYF. In DNA, the CDR3 is TGTGCCAGCAGCTTAGTAGGTCTATTCTACGAGCAGTACTTC. The V gene is TRBV7-8, the J gene TRBJ2-5, with D hard to call. With the DNA end fitting TRBJ2-7 better, the J assignment may be wrong. This CDR3 is built from 14 residues. From germline, CDR1 is SGHVS and CDR2 FQNEAQ.

This rearrangement joins TRBV28 to TRBJ2-7; 8 nucleotides agree with TRBD1. The CDR3 spans 16 residues. CDR1 is MDHEN, CDR2 SYDVKM, per germline. V trimming: 6 bases; J trimming: 0 bases; junction bases outside the gene matches: 10. Written as DNA, the CDR3 is TGTGCCAGCAGGGGGGAACAGGGGGAGAGCTCCTACGAGCAGTACTTC. It specifies CASRGEQGESSYEQYF.

The V gene is TRBV4-1, the J gene TRBJ1-3; D unclear. The germline gives CDR1 MGHRA, CDR2 YSYEKL. V lost 1 base and J 4 bases, leaving 20 bases between the germline ends. This CDR3 is 18 amino acids long. This CDR3 is CASSQVSLHVVSGNTIYF. DNA of the CDR3: TGCGCCAGCAGCCAAGTTTCTTTACATGTCGTCTCCGGAAACACCATATATTTT.

V and J are TRBV27 and TRBJ1-5, with unresolved D. The CDR3 is made up of 13 amino acids. Trimming left V 4 bases short and J 7 bases short, with 11 bases between. Looked up from germline, CDR1 is MNHEY and CDR2 is SMNVEV (reference sequence). CDR3 sequence: CASSYMVFQPQHF. Written as DNA, the CDR3 is TGTGCCAGCAGTTATATGGTGTTCCAGCCCCAGCATTTT.

The chain is built from TRBV7-2 and TRBJ2-7; 7 bases line up with TRBD1. This CDR3 has 14 residues. CDR1 and CDR2 from the germline V gene are SGHTA and FQGNSA. V was pared by 0 bases and J by 5 bases, with 4 bases of the junction left unmatched. This chain's CDR3 is CASSLAGGWDEQYF. CDR3 sequence (DNA): TGTGCCAGCAGCTTAGCAGGGGGCTGGGACGAGCAGTACTTC.

The V gene is TRBV11-2, the J gene TRBJ2-5, with D possibly being TRBD1 (6 bases). The CDR3 length is 13 residues. Per germline, CDR1 SGHAT and CDR2 FQNNGV. Trimming stripped 1 base from V and 7 bases from J, with 10 bases between. The CDR3 protein is CASSLAQGRTQYF. The CDR3 DNA reads TGTGCCAGCAGCTTAGCACAGGGACGGACCCAGTACTTC. Using reference TRBV11-2 and TRBJ2-5 for the parts outside the CDR3, the full variable domain is EAGVAQSPRYKIIEKRQSVAFWCNPISGHATLYWYQQILGQGPKLLIQFQNNGVVDDSQLPKDRFSAERLKGVDSTLKIQPAKLEDSAVYLCASSLAQGRTQYFGPGTRLLVL.

V gene TRBV7-9 combines with J gene TRBJ2-7; tentative D call: TRBD1 (7 bases). The CDR3 contains 14 residues. CDR1 is SEHNR and CDR2 is FQNEAQ in the germline V gene (reference sequence). V dropped 2 bases and J dropped 7 bases, with 15 bases sitting between them. The CDR3 DNA reads as TGTGCCAGCAGCTTACCAGGGGGGACAATAGAGCAGTACTTC. It specifies CASSLPGGTIEQYF.

The chain couples TRBV4-1 to TRBJ2-7; 7 bases align to TRBD2. The CDR3 extends over 15 amino acids. Trimming removed 2 bases from V and 2 bases from J; junction bases left unmatched: 6. Germline-derived CDR1 and CDR2 are MGHRA and YSYEKL. Written as DNA, the CDR3 is TGCGCCAGCAGCCAAACGACTAGCCGAACCTACGAGCAGTACTTC. Residues: CASSQTTSRTYEQYF.

The chain is built from TRBV15 and TRBJ2-1, with D maybe TRBD2 (6 bases). Trimming left V 11 bases short and J 6 bases short, with 23 bases between. The CDR3 covers 15 residues. Germline V lookup: CDR1 LNHNV, CDR2 YYDKDF (reference sequence). CDR3 nucleotides: TGTGCCCTGGGGGATGGCGGGAAGATCGGCAATGAGCAGTTCTTC. Translated, it gives CALGDGGKIGNEQFF.